The source of this TCR beta chain is a study of blood T cell repertoires in COVID-19. Study in general: There were acute and convalescent COVID-19 samples, and they came from the United States, Italy and Spain. Nucleic acid was either cDNA or gDNA, and it came from T cells, B-cell-depleted T cells, or PBMCs.

The method was immunoSEQ multiplex PCR; TCRdb's version includes in-frame clones alone and lacks a portion of them. In the table there are over 150,000 clones, around 87% of which are singletons. This CDR3 is built from 15 residues. CDR1 is SGHNT and CDR2 is YYREEE in the germline V gene (reference sequence). V was clipped by 4 bases and J by 4 bases; unmatched bases: 4. Recruited during active infection, patients (from Seattle) were subsequently followed longitudinally. This sequence originates from a woman between 70 and 85 years old with COVID-19, enrolled during active disease. J is TRBJ2-1 and V is TRBV5-4, with 11 bases that match TRBD2. The sequencing input was peripheral blood. CDR3 in DNA: TGTGCCAGCAGCCAAACTAGCGGGGGATACAATGAGCAGTTCTTC. Translation gives CASSQTSGGYNEQFF.